This T cell receptor beta chain was observed in a study of CD4 T cells in relation to SARS-CoV-2 and coronaviruses. Looking at the study overall: Convalescent donors were aged roughly 21 to 80, with median approximately 39 years.

To note about this clone: As yet, its antigen is unknown.

Findings of the study overall: Samples before the pandemic and after infection were not matched within any donor.

V lost 1 base to trimming and J lost 2 bases, with 6 bases between them. The CDR3 totals 14 residues. Per germline, CDR1 SGHAT and CDR2 FQNNGV. Sequencing used immunoSEQ multiplex PCR; TCRdb keeps in-frame clones, though not all of them. The repertoire holds 35,000 or so clones, about 80% seen once, with less than 3% in the top ten. This chain uses TRBV11-2 with TRBJ2-4; D not resolved. The sequenced sample was memory CD4+ T cells from PBMCs, cultured in vitro. The sequence was obtained from an adult with COVID-19. Written as DNA, the CDR3 is TGTGCCAGCAGCTTAGTAGGGCCCAAAAACATTCAGTACTTC. It encodes CASSLVGPKNIQYF.